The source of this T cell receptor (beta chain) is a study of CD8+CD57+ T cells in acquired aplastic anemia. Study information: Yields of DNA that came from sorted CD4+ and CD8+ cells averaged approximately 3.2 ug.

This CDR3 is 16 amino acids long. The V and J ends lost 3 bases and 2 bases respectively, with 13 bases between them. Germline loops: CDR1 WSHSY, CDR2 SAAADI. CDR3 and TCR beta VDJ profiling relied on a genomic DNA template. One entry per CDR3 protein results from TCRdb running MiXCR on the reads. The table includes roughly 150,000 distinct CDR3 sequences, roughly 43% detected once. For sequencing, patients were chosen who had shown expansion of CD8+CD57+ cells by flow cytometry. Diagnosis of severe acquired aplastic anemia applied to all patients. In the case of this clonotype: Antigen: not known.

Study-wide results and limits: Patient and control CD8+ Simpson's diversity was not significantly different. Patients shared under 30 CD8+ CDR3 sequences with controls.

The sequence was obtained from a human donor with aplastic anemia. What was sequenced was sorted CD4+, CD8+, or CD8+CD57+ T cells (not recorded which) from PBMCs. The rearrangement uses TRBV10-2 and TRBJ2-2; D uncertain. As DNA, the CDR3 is TGCGCCAGCAGTGATATGCCCGGTGACAACACCGGGGAGCTGTTTTTT. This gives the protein CASSDMPGDNTGELFF.